This T cell receptor beta chain was sequenced for a study of response to subunit inactivated influenza vaccine. Study-level results: That few new T cells are recruited by each seasonal influenza vaccination was the authors' suggestion.

The CDR3 sequence is 15 residues long. Between the trimmed V and J ends, which lost 1 base and 4 bases, there was a span of 12 bases. CDR1 is SGHDT and CDR2 is YYEEEE in the germline V gene. TCRdb independently ran MiXCR on the RT-PCR reads; one entry per CDR3 protein. The table includes approximately 700,000 distinct CDR3 sequences, 15% to 18% detected once. A word on this clonotype: Its matching antigen is unknown.

Sequences were derived from PBMCs from blood, sampled 12 days after vaccination. V and J are TRBV5-6 and TRBJ1-5, with no clear D. The TCR sequence derives from a man aged 45-60 years who received an inactivated influenza vaccine. The CDR3 nucleotides read TGTGCCAGCAGCTTGTTTCGGGATCTGAATCAGCCCCAGCATTTT. Its protein product is CASSLFRDLNQPQHF.